One sample yielded the 24 T cell receptor beta chains listed below, sequenced in a study of blood T cell repertoires in COVID-19. Profiled with immunoSEQ multiplex PCR; TCRdb holds only in-frame clones, not every one. The table records around 58,000 clones, less than 90% of them present only once. Sequences were obtained from peripheral blood. The receptors come from a human donor in a cohort sampled during active COVID-19.

DNA for the CDR3: TGTGCCAGCAGCTTTGGGGGGGGGCGTTACGAGACCCAGTACTTC. Amino acids: CASSFGGGRYETQYF. The chain links TRBV11-2 to TRBJ2-5; tentative D call: TRBD2 (7 bases). CDR1 is SGHAT, CDR2 FQNNGV, per germline. This CDR3 contains 15 residues. Between the trimmed V and J ends, which lost 3 bases and 5 bases, there was a span of 16 bases.

The CDR3: CASSHLQGMNTEAFF. CDR3 DNA sequence: TGTGCCAGCAGTCATTTACAGGGGATGAACACTGAAGCTTTCTTT. The chain carries TRBV3-1 (or the pseudogene TRBV3-2) and TRBJ1-1; 7 bases align to TRBD1. The CDR3 length is 15 residues. In germline, CDR1 is LGHDT, CDR2 YNNKEL (reference sequence). Germline trimming cut 6 bases from V and 0 bases from J; bases unmatched to any gene: 7.

This chain joins TRBV5-1 and TRBJ2-5, with unresolved D. V was cut by 0 bases and J by 1 base, with 7 bases left in between. Germline-derived CDR1 and CDR2 are SGHRS and YFSETQ. The CDR3 loop spans 14 amino acids. As DNA, the CDR3 is TGCGCCAGCAGCTTGGACAGTTTCCAAGAGACCCAGTACTTC. Translating it yields CASSLDSFQETQYF.

This clone was observed a single time. The chain has TRBV7-8 and TRBJ2-5, with no clear D. Germline V CDR1 and CDR2: SGHVS, FQNEAQ. This CDR3 is built from 16 residues. Trimming pared 1 base from V and 0 bases from J, leaving 12 bases between. The CDR3 here is CASSLVSQVNQETQYF. The DNA for the CDR3 is TGTGCCAGCAGCTTAGTTTCGCAGGTTAACCAAGAGACCCAGTACTTC. The entire variable domain, with the rest obtained from reference TRBV7-8 and TRBJ2-5, is as follows: GAGVSQSPRYKVAKRGQDVALRCDPISGHVSLFWYQQALGQGPEFLTYFQNEAQLDKSGLPSDRFFAERPEGSVSTLKIQRTQQEDSAVYLCASSLVSQVNQETQYFGPGTRLLVL.

The CDR3 sequence is CATSDLQGNYGYTF. As DNA, the CDR3 is TGTGCCACCAGTGATTTACAGGGGAACTATGGCTACACCTTC. V gene TRBV24-1 combines with J gene TRBJ1-2; TRBD1 agrees at 7 bases. The CDR3 consists of 14 residues. Germline-derived CDR1 and CDR2 are KGHDR and SFDVKD. V dropped 1 base and J dropped 2; count of bases not matched to a gene: 0.

The chain carries TRBV7-2 and TRBJ1-1, with 9 bases matching TRBD1. Germline assignment: CDR1 SGHTA and CDR2 FQGNSA. The V segment lost 4 bases and the J segment 4 bases; nucleotides outside the gene matches: 7. This CDR3 spans 15 amino acids. In DNA, the CDR3 is TGTGCCAGCAGCTCCCCCGGGACAGGGAGCACTGAAGCTTTCTTT. It codes for CASSSPGTGSTEAFF.

CDR3 nucleotide sequence: TGTGCCAGCAGCTCCCCAGGGGACCAAGAGACCCAGTACTTC. It yields the protein CASSSPGDQETQYF. This chain joins TRBV5-6 and TRBJ2-5, with D maybe TRBD1 (6 bases). Germline CDR1 is SGHDT and CDR2 is YYEEEE. The CDR3 runs 14 residues. Trimming stripped 3 bases from V and 0 bases from J, with 9 bases between.

The rearrangement joins TRBV7-2 to TRBJ1-3; TRBD1 aligns across 7 bases. Trimming at V came to 3 bases and at J to 8 bases, leaving 10 bases not matched to a gene. The CDR3 contains 15 residues. Germline CDR1 reads SGHTA; CDR2 reads FQGNSA. The CDR3 nucleotides are TGTGCCAGCAGCTTTAGCCAGGGGGTGGGGTACACCATATATTTT. Its protein is CASSFSQGVGYTIYF.

This rearrangement joins TRBV9 to TRBJ2-2; 9 bases are a match to TRBD1. From germline, CDR1 is SGDLS and CDR2 YYNGEE. The CDR3 consists of 16 residues. V trimming: 3 bases; J trimming: 0 bases; junction bases outside the gene matches: 3. The CDR3 loop is CASSAWDRANTGELFF. CDR3 nucleotides: TGTGCCAGCAGCGCCTGGGACAGGGCGAACACCGGGGAGCTGTTTTTT. Using reference TRBV9 and TRBJ2-2 for the parts outside the CDR3, the full variable domain is DSGVTQTPKHLITATGQRVTLRCSPRSGDLSVYWYQQSLDQGLQFLIQYYNGEERAKGNILERFSAQQFPDLHSELNLSSLELGDSALYFCASSAWDRANTGELFFGEGSRLTVL.

This chain connects TRBV18 to TRBJ2-7, with D tentatively TRBD2 (6 bases). CDR1 is KGHSH and CDR2 is LQKENI in the germline V gene. The CDR3 sequence is 12 residues long. The germline V and J ends were trimmed by 5 bases and 3 bases, with 8 bases remaining between them. The CDR3 nucleotides are TGTGCCAGCTCAACCGGGGGCTACGAGCAGTACTTC. This gives the protein CASSTGGYEQYF. The full variable domain, rest sourced from reference TRBV18 and TRBJ2-7, is NAGVMQNPRHLVRRRGQEARLRCSPMKGHSHVYWYRQLPEEGLKFMVYLQKENIIDESGMPKERFSAEFPKEGPSILRIQQVVRGDSAAYFCASSTGGYEQYFGPGTRLTVT.

The CDR3 loop reads CASSPTLTNSGGTDTQYF. As DNA, the CDR3 is TGTGCCAGCTCACCAACCCTTACCAATAGCGGAGGCACAGATACGCAGTATTTT. The genes are TRBV18 and TRBJ2-3, with D perhaps TRBD2 (6 bases). The V end was cut by 2 bases, the J end by 1 base, with 19 bases between. Germline-derived CDR1 and CDR2 are KGHSH and LQKENI. The CDR3 consists of 18 residues.

The gene calls are TRBV29-1 and TRBJ2-7, with D maybe TRBD1 (5 bases). There are 13 residues in the CDR3. Looked up from germline, CDR1 is SQVTM and CDR2 is ANQGSEA. Trimming left V 7 bases short and J 2 bases short, with 15 bases between. For the CDR3, the DNA is TGCAGCGCCCTAAGGGGCGGAACCTACGAGCAGTACTTC. Residues: CSALRGGTYEQYF.

CDR3 sequence: CATMWGHRNTEAFF. CDR3 nucleotides: TGTGCCACCATGTGGGGACATCGGAACACTGAAGCTTTCTTT. The chain combines TRBV6-6 with TRBJ1-1; a weak D match, TRBD1 (6 bases). The germline CDR1 and CDR2 sequences are MNHNY and SVGAGI (reference sequence). With 10 bases removed from V and 1 base from J, the gap between germline ends came to 16 bases. This CDR3 has 14 amino acids.

The gene calls are TRBV5-4 and TRBJ2-7; 8 nucleotides match TRBD1. CDR3 length equals 14 residues. Trimming took 3 bases from V and 4 from J; bases not matched to a gene: 6. Germline V gene data show CDR1 as SGHNT and CDR2 as YYREEE (reference sequence). In nucleotides, the CDR3 is TGTGCCAGCAGCTCCCGGACAGGGCTATACGAGCAGTACTTC. It is translated as CASSSRTGLYEQYF.

This clone was counted a single time. V gene TRBV4-2 combines with J gene TRBJ1-2; a possible D gene is TRBD1 (6 bases). The CDR3 has 15 amino acids. In germline, CDR1 is LGHNA, CDR2 YNFKEQ. V was pared by 4 bases and J by 8 bases, with 20 bases between. The CDR3 loop reads CASSPGSRTEEGYTF. The CDR3 nucleotides are TGTGCCAGCAGCCCTGGTAGCCGGACAGAGGAAGGCTACACCTTC.

This rearrangement joins TRBV10-2 to TRBJ2-3; 8 nucleotides match TRBD2. The V segment lost 3 bases and the J segment 0 bases; nucleotides outside the gene matches: 5. This CDR3 contains 16 residues. Germline V gene lookup returns CDR1 WSHSY and CDR2 SAAADI. CDR3 sequence reads: CASSDIAGGSTDTQYF. The CDR3, as DNA: TGCGCCAGCAGTGATATCGCGGGGGGAAGCACAGATACGCAGTATTTT.

The chain recombines TRBV7-2 with TRBJ1-1; D might be TRBD1 (5 bases). V was trimmed by 5 bases and J by 8 bases, leaving 24 bases between them. This CDR3 is 16 amino acids long. CDR1 is SGHTA, CDR2 FQGNSA, per germline. CDR3 amino acids: CASSPLRRDFGQEAFF. CDR3 coding DNA: TGTGCCAGCAGCCCCCTCCGAAGGGACTTCGGGCAGGAAGCTTTCTTT.

This chain uses TRBV10-3 with TRBJ2-6, with D possibly TRBD2 on 5 matching bases. The CDR3 is made up of 16 amino acids. Germline CDR1 and CDR2: ENHRY and SYGVKD. Trimming shortened V by 0 bases and J by 2 bases, and 8 bases separated the two germline ends. CDR3 DNA: TGTGCCATCAGTGAGTCTGAGGGAACTGGGGCCAACGTCCTGACTTTC. It yields the protein CAISESEGTGANVLTF.

The chain combines TRBV5-4 with TRBJ1-5; the D is unclear. The CDR3 is 16 amino acids. The germline gives CDR1 SGHNT, CDR2 YYREEE (reference sequence). Deletions cut 0 bases from V and 2 bases from J, with 12 bases between. CDR3: CASSLDGNLGNQPQHF. CDR3 DNA sequence: TGTGCCAGCAGCTTGGACGGGAACTTGGGCAATCAGCCCCAGCATTTT.

The J gene is TRBJ1-4, the V gene TRBV7-8; TRBD1 agrees at 9 bases. Germline assignment: CDR1 SGHVS and CDR2 FQNEAQ. V was pared by 1 base and J by 8 bases, with 8 bases of the junction left unmatched. CDR3 length: 16 residues. CDR3 protein: CASSLGNRQGGEKLFF. The CDR3 region has the DNA TGTGCCAGCAGCTTAGGGAACCGACAGGGGGGGGAAAAACTGTTTTTT.

The V and J genes are TRBV5-5 and TRBJ2-7; possibly TRBD1 for D (6 bases). CDR3 length: 16 residues. Trimming shortened V by 4 bases and J by 1 base, and 18 bases separated the two germline ends. Germline-derived CDR1 and CDR2 are SGHKS and YYEKEE (reference sequence). As DNA, the CDR3 is TGTGCCAGCAGCAGGACCAGGGGAATGGGGTCCTACGAGCAGTACTTC. Its protein is CASSRTRGMGSYEQYF.

CDR3 bases: TGTGCCAGCAGTGCCGAGCGGGGCAGCACAGATACGCAGTATTTT. Amino acid sequence: CASSAERGSTDTQYF. The rearrangement uses TRBV2 and TRBJ2-3; 7 bases fit TRBD2. With V trimmed by 4 bases and J by 0 bases, 4 bases remained unmatched. From germline, CDR1 is SNHLY and CDR2 FYNNEI. The CDR3 is 15 amino acids.

The V call is TRBV4-1, the J call TRBJ1-1, with 7 bases matching TRBD1. This CDR3 spans 15 amino acids. The trim removed 4 bases at V and 5 bases at J, leaving 10 bases unmatched. Germline CDR1 reads MGHRA; CDR2 reads YSYEKL. The CDR3 nucleotides are TGCGCCAGCAGCCGAGGGACAGCGGAGAATACTGAAGCTTTCTTT. It codes for CASSRGTAENTEAFF.

This chain uses TRBV19 with TRBJ1-5; possibly TRBD1 for D (6 bases). The CDR3 runs 15 residues. Between the trimmed V and J ends, which lost 3 bases and 5 bases, there was a span of 14 bases. Looked up from germline, CDR1 is LNHDA and CDR2 is SQIVND (reference sequence). The CDR3, as DNA: TGTGCCAGTAGTATCGAAGGACAGAGCCATCAGCCCCAGCATTTT. Its protein product is CASSIEGQSHQPQHF.